The 10 T cell receptor beta chains in this list originate from one sample, sequenced in a study of CD4 T cells in relation to SARS-CoV-2 and coronaviruses (TCRdb year 2021). To prepare the library, the immunoSEQ multiplex PCR assay was applied. The immuneACCESS repertoire file appears here via TCRdb, limited to in-frame rearrangements. These files lack a portion of the clones; in checked studies, under half of the deficit traces to unresolved V genes, and the cause of the others is not known. This sample gives tens of thousands of clones in total; 70% to 80% of them show up just once. The leading ten clones occupy 16% of the sample. Their cognate antigens are unknown. CD4+ T cells from unexposed donors were collected before the COVID-19 pandemic (2011-2018). After 10 days of culture, CD4+ T cells were isolated with the EasySep CD4+ T cell isolation kit. What was sequenced was CD4+ T cells from PBMCs, cultured in vitro. These receptors were collected from a human donor in good health.

The CDR3 sequence: CASSHREQNTEAFF. The CDR3 nucleotides are TGTGCCAGCTCACACAGGGAACAGAACACTGAAGCTTTCTTT. J is TRBJ1-1 and V is TRBV18, with D possibly being TRBD1 (6 bases). This CDR3 comprises 14 residues. Trimming pared 4 bases from V and 1 base from J, leaving 10 bases between. CDR1 and CDR2 (germline): KGHSH, LQKENI.

Here the CDR3 reads CASSMDGWADTQYF. The CDR3 nucleotides are TGTGCCAGTAGTATGGACGGGTGGGCAGATACGCAGTATTTT. This chain uses TRBV19 with TRBJ2-3; no firm D call. Germline lookup yields CDR1 LNHDA and CDR2 SQIVND (reference sequence). CDR3 length equals 14 residues. Trimming left V 3 bases short and J 4 bases short, with 11 bases between.

This clone was seen a single time. The chain carries TRBV3-1 (or the pseudogene TRBV3-2) and TRBJ2-2; D gene unclear. Per germline, CDR1 LGHDT and CDR2 YNNKEL (reference sequence). CDR3 length: 13 amino acids. V gave up 4 bases and J gave up 4 bases, with 7 bases separating them. CDR3 region: CASSPNFTGELFF. As DNA, the CDR3 is TGTGCCAGCAGCCCCAACTTCACCGGGGAGCTGTTTTTT.

This rearrangement joins TRBV19 to TRBJ2-2, with D unclear. The germline V gene encodes CDR1 LNHDA and CDR2 SQIVND (reference sequence). V was trimmed by 0 bases and J by 8 bases, leaving 10 bases between them. CDR3 length equals 14 residues. The CDR3 here is CASSIDGPWGELFF. Here the CDR3 DNA reads TGTGCCAGTAGTATAGACGGCCCTTGGGGGGAGCTGTTTTTT.

This chain uses TRBV5-1 with TRBJ2-1; 7 positions agree with TRBD2. The CDR3 is 14 residues long. The germline gives CDR1 SGHRS, CDR2 YFSETQ. V shed 4 bases, J shed 2 bases, and the junction held 3 bases outside the gene matches. The CDR3: CASSPGTTYNEQFF. CDR3 in DNA: TGCGCCAGCAGCCCGGGGACTACCTACAATGAGCAGTTCTTC.

The CDR3 nucleotides read TGTGCCAGTAGTCGATCTAGCGGGACTACGAACACCGGGGAGCTGTTTTTT. Its translation is CASSRSSGTTNTGELFF. The chain joins TRBV19 to TRBJ2-2; 9 bases map to TRBD2. The length of the CDR3 is 17 residues. Germline CDR1 reads LNHDA; CDR2 reads SQIVND (reference sequence). The ends lost 5 bases at V and 0 bases at J; junction bases unmatched: 7.

This chain uses TRBV6-6 with TRBJ1-5, with 9 nucleotides matching TRBD1. CDR1 and CDR2 from the germline V gene are MNHNY and SVGAGI (reference sequence). V dropped 7 bases and J dropped 4; count of bases not matched to a gene: 11. The CDR3 loop spans 16 amino acids. The CDR3 here is CASTLQGARTNQPQHF. Written as DNA, the CDR3 is TGTGCCAGCACATTACAGGGGGCGAGAACTAATCAGCCCCAGCATTTT.

A single count supports this clone. The genes are TRBV7-2 and TRBJ2-5; TRBD1 or TRBD2 may be the D gene (5 bases each). CDR3 length: 14 residues. Germline loops: CDR1 SGHTA, CDR2 FQGNSA. Trimming took 5 bases from V and 5 from J, leaving 15 bases between them. The CDR3 loop is CASSRDAYLETQYF. The CDR3 DNA follows: TGTGCCAGCAGCAGGGACGCCTACTTGGAGACCCAGTACTTC.

The chain carries TRBV6-5 and TRBJ1-2; D is uncertain. CDR1 and CDR2 from the germline V gene are MNHEY and SVGAGI. The ends were cut back, 10 bases at V and 8 bases at J, with 20 bases in the middle. The CDR3 runs 13 residues. Here the CDR3 DNA reads TGTGCCACCCTCCCGGCCGCCAGGAGAGGCTACACCTTC. Protein product: CATLPAARRGYTF.

The chain uses TRBV20-1 and TRBJ2-5; D gene ambiguous. From germline, CDR1 is DFQATT and CDR2 SNEGSKA (reference sequence). Trimming shortened V by 2 bases and J by 5 bases, and 6 bases separated the two germline ends. The CDR3 sequence is 11 residues long. The DNA for the CDR3 is TGCAGTGCTAGACTCGGGGAGACCCAGTACTTC. Translation: CSARLGETQYF.